The rows below give T cell receptor beta chains drawn from one sample of a study of blood T cell repertoires in COVID-19. Assay: immunoSEQ multiplex PCR; the TCRdb copy retains only in-frame clones and omits some. The table shows more than 350,000 clones, with over 75% occurring only once. The specimen sequenced was PBMCs or T cells enriched from blood (not recorded which). The source of these receptors is a woman aged 18-35 years who had been exposed to COVID-19. CDR3s include the opening cysteine and the closing phenylalanine or tryptophan. The size entry is marked missing in some rows and otherwise reads once, few, many or a size class.

abundance,v_gene,j_gene,CDR3aa
.,TRBV7-6,TRBJ2-1,CASSVTSGVANEQFF
.,TRBV6-4,TRBJ2-1,CASSDQGLAVSYNEQFF
.,TRBV7-9,TRBJ2-3,CASSPGQGGNTQYF
once,TRBV7-6,TRBJ2-2,CASSLEGLYTGELFF
.,TRBV7-9,TRBJ1-5,CASSSIGQGEQPQHF
.,TRBV5-4,TRBJ2-2,CASSLLAGGPTGELFF
.,TRBV10-3,TRBJ2-1,CAISDTAGNEQFF
.,TRBV19,TRBJ1-5,CASSIDRGGNQPQHF
.,TRBV7-9,TRBJ2-2,CASSRQGVGELFF
.,TRBV5-1,TRBJ1-1,CASSPARYSEAFF
.,TRBV2,TRBJ2-3,CASKARGGTTDTQYF
.,TRBV7-2,TRBJ1-3,CASSKSWGTGGRNTIYF
.,TRBV27,TRBJ1-6,CASTLGQLNSPLHF
.,TRBV28,TRBJ2-2,CASSPGLAATGELFF
.,TRBV6-2/TRBV6-3,TRBJ2-7,CASSYNQVYEQYF
.,TRBV28,TRBJ1-1,CAIRTEFEAFF
few,TRBV5-4,TRBJ2-1,CASSQGNEQFF
.,TRBV5-6,TRBJ1-1,CASSLGVFRAEAFF
.,TRBV5-1,TRBJ1-4,CASSPDLRQGFSGTRFF
.,TRBV9,TRBJ1-2,CASSGELQGATGYTF
once,TRBV19,TRBJ2-7,CASSTTSYPSYEQYF
.,TRBV6-5,TRBJ2-1,CASRLRAGGYNEQFF
.,TRBV11-2,TRBJ1-2,CASSPPDRGFGGYTF
.,TRBV30,TRBJ1-2,CACPREGGSSINGYTF
few,TRBV5-1,TRBJ1-3,CASSPGGTGNSGNTIYF
.,TRBV6-6,TRBJ2-3,CASSYLNTDTDTQYF
.,TRBV18,TRBJ1-5,CASSPDGTPALQPQHF
.,TRBV19,TRBJ2-5,CASTPGTGGTQYF
.,TRBV18,TRBJ1-4,CASSGQGSGEKLFF
.,TRBV28,TRBJ1-4,CASSAPGATNEKLFF
once,TRBV7-9,TRBJ2-2,CASSPGGLAANTGELFF
.,TRBV28,TRBJ1-3,CASSATGGSGNTIYF
.,TRBV5-8,TRBJ1-2,CASSPGPDRIDGYTF
.,TRBV10-2,TRBJ2-4,CASSEVGTSGSLGLF
.,TRBV5-1,TRBJ1-1,CASSLAREGRGLWGTEAFF
.,TRBV15,TRBJ2-1,CATSRDPAGYEQFF
.,TRBV4-1,TRBJ1-2,CASSGGTGYGYTF
once,TRBV23-1,TRBJ1-1,CASSQSAGPGDTEAFF
.,TRBV18,TRBJ1-1,CASSLTGTATMNTEAFF
.,TRBV5-1,TRBJ2-2,CASSSLAGGSTGELFF
.,TRBV12-3/TRBV12-4,TRBJ1-2,CASSLGPGYGYTF
.,TRBV7-2,TRBJ2-7,CASSLGTGLSSYEQYF
once,TRBV19,TRBJ1-1,CASTKAGVNTEAFF
.,TRBV30,TRBJ2-1,CAWSGLAGAYSSYNEQFF
.,TRBV28,TRBJ1-3,CASSQSTGTGLSSGNTIYF
few,TRBV6-1,TRBJ2-1,CASSDGTGTDEQFF
.,TRBV2,TRBJ2-1,CASSDPGEQFF
.,TRBV6-5,TRBJ1-4,CASSKQGVNEKLFF
.,TRBV19,TRBJ2-7,CASSMAGGFYEQYF
.,TRBV4-2,TRBJ2-2,CASSESGGLSTGELFF
.,TRBV9,TRBJ1-4,CASSASGTGSEKLFF
once,TRBV28,TRBJ2-7,CASNYRGGGYEQYF